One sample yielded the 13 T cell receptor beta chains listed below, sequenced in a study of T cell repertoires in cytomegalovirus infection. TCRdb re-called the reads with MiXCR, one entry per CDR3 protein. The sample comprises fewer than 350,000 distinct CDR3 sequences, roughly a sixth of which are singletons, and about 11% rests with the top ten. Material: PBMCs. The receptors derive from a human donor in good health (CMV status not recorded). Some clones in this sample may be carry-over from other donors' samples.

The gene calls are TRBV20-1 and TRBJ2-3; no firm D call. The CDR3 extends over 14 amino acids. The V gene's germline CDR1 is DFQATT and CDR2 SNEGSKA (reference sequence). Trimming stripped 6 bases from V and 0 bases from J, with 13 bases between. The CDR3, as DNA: TGCAGTGCCCCTCAAAGTGCTAGCACAGATACGCAGTATTTT. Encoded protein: CSAPQSASTDTQYF.

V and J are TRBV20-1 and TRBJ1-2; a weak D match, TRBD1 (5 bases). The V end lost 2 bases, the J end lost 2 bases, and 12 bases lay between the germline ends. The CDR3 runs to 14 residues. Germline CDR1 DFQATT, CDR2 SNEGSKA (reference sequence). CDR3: CSARSPGRNYGYTF. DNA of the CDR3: TGCAGTGCTAGATCCCCGGGACGGAACTATGGCTACACCTTC.

Here the CDR3 DNA reads TGTGCCAGCAGCGTAGCCGGCACCCAAGAGACCCAGTACTTC. This translates into CASSVAGTQETQYF. V usage is TRBV9 and J usage is TRBJ2-5; D remains unclear. Trimming took off 0 bases at V and 1 base at J, with 7 bases between the two ends. The germline V gene has CDR1 SGDLS and CDR2 YYNGEE. CDR3 length equals 14 residues.

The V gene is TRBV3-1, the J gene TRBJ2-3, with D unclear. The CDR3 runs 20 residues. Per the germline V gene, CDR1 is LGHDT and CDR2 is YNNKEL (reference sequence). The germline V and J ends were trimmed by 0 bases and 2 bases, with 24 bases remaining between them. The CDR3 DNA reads TGTGCCAGCAGCCAAGATTACCCCCCTGGGGTTCTCGATTCCACAGATACGCAGTATTTT. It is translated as CASSQDYPPGVLDSTDTQYF.

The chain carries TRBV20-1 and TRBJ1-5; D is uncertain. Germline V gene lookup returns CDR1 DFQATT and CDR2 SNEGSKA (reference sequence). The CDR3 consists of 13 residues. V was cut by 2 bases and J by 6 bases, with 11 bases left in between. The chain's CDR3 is CSARFTSGQPQHF. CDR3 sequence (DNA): TGCAGTGCTAGATTTACTTCGGGTCAGCCCCAGCATTTT.

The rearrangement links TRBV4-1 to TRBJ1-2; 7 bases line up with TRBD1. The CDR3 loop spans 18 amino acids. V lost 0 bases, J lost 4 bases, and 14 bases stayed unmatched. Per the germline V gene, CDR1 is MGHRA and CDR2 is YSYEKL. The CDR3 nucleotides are TGCGCCAGCAGCCAAGATCCGGGGGGACAGAAAAGATTCTATGGCTACACCTTC. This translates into CASSQDPGGQKRFYGYTF.

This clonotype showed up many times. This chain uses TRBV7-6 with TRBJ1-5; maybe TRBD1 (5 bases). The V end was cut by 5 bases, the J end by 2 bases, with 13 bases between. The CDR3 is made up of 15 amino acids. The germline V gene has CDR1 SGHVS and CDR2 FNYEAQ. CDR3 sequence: CASSETAVRNQPQHF. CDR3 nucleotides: TGTGCCAGCAGCGAGACAGCAGTCCGCAATCAGCCCCAGCATTTT.

As DNA, the CDR3 is TGCAGTGCTAAGATCGGCAATCAGCCCCAGCATTTT. This sequence encodes CSAKIGNQPQHF. J is TRBJ1-5 and V is TRBV20-1, with D hard to call. The CDR3 loop spans 12 amino acids. Germline CDR1 and CDR2: DFQATT and SNEGSKA (reference sequence). V was trimmed by 4 bases and J by 2 bases, leaving 6 bases between them.

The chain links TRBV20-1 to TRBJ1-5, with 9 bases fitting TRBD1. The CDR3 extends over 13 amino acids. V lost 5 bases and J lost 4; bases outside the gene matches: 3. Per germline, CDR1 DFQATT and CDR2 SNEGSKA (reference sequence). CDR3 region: CSAYDRGNQPQHF. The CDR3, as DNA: TGCAGTGCTTACGACAGGGGGAATCAGCCCCAGCATTTT.

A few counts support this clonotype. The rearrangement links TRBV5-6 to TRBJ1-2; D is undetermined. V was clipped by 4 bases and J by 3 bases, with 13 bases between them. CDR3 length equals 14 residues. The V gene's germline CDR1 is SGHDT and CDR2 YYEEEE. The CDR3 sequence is CASSRWTVDYGYTF. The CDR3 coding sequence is TGTGCCAGCAGCCGGTGGACGGTCGACTATGGCTACACCTTC.

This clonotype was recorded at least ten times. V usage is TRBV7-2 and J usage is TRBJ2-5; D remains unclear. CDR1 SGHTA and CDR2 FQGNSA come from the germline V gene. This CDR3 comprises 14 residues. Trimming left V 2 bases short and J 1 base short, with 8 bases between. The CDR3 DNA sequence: TGTGCCAGCAGCTTACGGGCCCGCCAAGAGACCCAGTACTTC. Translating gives CASSLRARQETQYF.

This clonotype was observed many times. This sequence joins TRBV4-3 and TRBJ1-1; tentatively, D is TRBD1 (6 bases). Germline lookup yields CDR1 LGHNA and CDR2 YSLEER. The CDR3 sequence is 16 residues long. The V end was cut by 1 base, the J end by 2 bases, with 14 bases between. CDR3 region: CASSQGGAGVNTEAFF. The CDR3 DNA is TGCGCCAGCAGCCAAGGGGGGGCCGGAGTCAACACTGAAGCTTTCTTT.

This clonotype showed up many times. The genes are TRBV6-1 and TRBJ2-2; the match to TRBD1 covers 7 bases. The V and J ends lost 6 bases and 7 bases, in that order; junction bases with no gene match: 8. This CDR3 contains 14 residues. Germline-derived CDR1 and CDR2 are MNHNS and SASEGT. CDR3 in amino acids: CASSSGQESGELFF. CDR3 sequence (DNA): TGTGCCAGCAGCTCAGGACAGGAGAGCGGGGAGCTGTTTTTT.